Listed below are T cell receptor beta chains from one sample, sequenced in a study of T-cell reconstitution after alpha-beta-depleted transplantation in children. From the PCR reads, TCRdb called clonotypes with MiXCR, one entry per CDR3 protein. In the table there are roughly 300,000 distinct CDR3 sequences, about a tenth of which are singletons. Sequencing was performed on PBMCs from the stem cell graft donor, taken from the stem cell graft. The receptors shown here come from a human donor who donated a stem cell graft to a child with acute lymphoblastic leukemia. Both conserved end residues are part of each CDR3. The size entry is marked missing in some rows and otherwise reads once, few, many or a size class.

v_call: TRBV2; j_call: TRBJ1-4; cdr3_length: 15; clone_size: many; cdr3_aa: CASTPGDSTNEKLFF
v_call: TRBV20-1; j_call: TRBJ1-1; cdr3_length: 13; clone_size: many; cdr3_aa: CSAKPGPSTEAFF
v_call: TRBV12-3/TRBV12-4; j_call: TRBJ1-2; cdr3_length: 16; clone_size: NA; cdr3_aa: CASSFLSPATNYGYTF
v_call: TRBV29-1; j_call: TRBJ2-2; cdr3_length: 13; clone_size: many; cdr3_aa: CSVATGLAGELFF
v_call: TRBV5-1; j_call: TRBJ2-7; cdr3_length: 14; clone_size: few; cdr3_aa: CASSRDRGGDSEYF
v_call: TRBV20-1; j_call: TRBJ1-2; cdr3_length: 15; clone_size: NA; cdr3_aa: CSASLDRDAVKGYTF
v_call: TRBV7-2; j_call: TRBJ2-5; cdr3_length: 16; clone_size: many; cdr3_aa: CASSLPSGTRQETQYF
v_call: TRBV7-8; j_call: TRBJ2-2; cdr3_length: 15; clone_size: NA; cdr3_aa: CASSLVRTNTGELFF
v_call: TRBV21-1; j_call: TRBJ1-5; cdr3_length: 17; clone_size: NA; cdr3_aa: CASSKKSRGRGNQPQHF
v_call: TRBV20-1; j_call: TRBJ2-2; cdr3_length: 14; clone_size: NA; cdr3_aa: CSARGGGNTGELFF
v_call: TRBV5-1; j_call: TRBJ1-1; cdr3_length: 18; clone_size: many; cdr3_aa: CASSLAWQVPLMNTEAFF